The 5 T cell receptor beta chains in this list originate from one sample, sequenced in a study of T cell repertoires in cytomegalovirus infection. These receptors' targets are unknown. TCRdb re-called the reads with MiXCR, one entry per CDR3 protein. This sample carries 900,000 to 950,000 distinct CDR3 sequences, more than 25% of them seen once, and the ten largest clones take over 12%. Material: cultured CD8+ T cells from PBMCs, obtained from culture after CMV antigen stimulation. These receptors were collected from a human donor in good health (CMV status not recorded). Some clones in this sample may be carry-over from other donors' samples.

This clonotype was counted a single time. Possible read error: a much larger clone is one base away. V gene TRBV7-9 combines with J gene TRBJ2-7; D is unclear. Germline loops: CDR1 SEHNR, CDR2 FQNEAQ (reference sequence). The V gene lost 2 bases and the J gene lost 5 bases, with 4 bases spanning the gap. CDR3 length: 11 amino acids. This CDR3 is CASSLMDEQYF. In DNA form, the CDR3 reads TGTGCCAGCAGCTTAATGGACGAGCAGTACTTC.

J is TRBJ2-1 and V is TRBV4-1, with 9 bases that match TRBD2. The J segment lost 6 bases and the V segment lost 4 bases, leaving 7 bases of the junction unmatched. Germline CDR1 and CDR2: MGHRA and YSYEKL. The length of the CDR3 is 15 residues. The DNA of the CDR3 is TGCGCCAGCAGCCCGCGGGGGGGTGAGGGCAATGAGCAGTTCTTC. This translates into CASSPRGGEGNEQFF.

This clonotype came up a few times. The chain carries TRBV5-1 and TRBJ2-2; D is perhaps TRBD1 or TRBD2 (5 bases each). Trimming cost V 4 bases and J 5 bases, with 12 bases left between them. The length of the CDR3 is 14 residues. Germline V gives CDR1 SGHRS, CDR2 YFSETQ. The DNA of the CDR3 is TGCGCCAGCAGCGGAGAGGGGAATACCGGGGAGCTGTTTTTT. Its translation: CASSGEGNTGELFF.

V gene TRBV6-1 combines with J gene TRBJ1-1; D is perhaps TRBD1 (6 bases). V gave up 7 bases and J gave up 7 bases, with 10 bases separating them. Per germline, CDR1 MNHNS and CDR2 SASEGT. CDR3 length equals 11 residues. The CDR3 sequence: CASNLRGEAFF. The CDR3 bases are TGTGCCAGCAACCTCAGGGGTGAAGCTTTCTTT.

This clonotype was detected a few times. The V gene is TRBV10-3, the J gene TRBJ1-2, with D possibly matching TRBD1 (6 bases). The germline V gene has CDR1 ENHRY and CDR2 SYGVKD. V gave up 4 bases and J gave up 8 bases, with 17 bases separating them. The CDR3 contains 14 residues. CDR3 loop: CAISGGPWKGGYTF. CDR3 bases: TGTGCCATCAGTGGGGGGCCCTGGAAGGGAGGCTACACCTTC.